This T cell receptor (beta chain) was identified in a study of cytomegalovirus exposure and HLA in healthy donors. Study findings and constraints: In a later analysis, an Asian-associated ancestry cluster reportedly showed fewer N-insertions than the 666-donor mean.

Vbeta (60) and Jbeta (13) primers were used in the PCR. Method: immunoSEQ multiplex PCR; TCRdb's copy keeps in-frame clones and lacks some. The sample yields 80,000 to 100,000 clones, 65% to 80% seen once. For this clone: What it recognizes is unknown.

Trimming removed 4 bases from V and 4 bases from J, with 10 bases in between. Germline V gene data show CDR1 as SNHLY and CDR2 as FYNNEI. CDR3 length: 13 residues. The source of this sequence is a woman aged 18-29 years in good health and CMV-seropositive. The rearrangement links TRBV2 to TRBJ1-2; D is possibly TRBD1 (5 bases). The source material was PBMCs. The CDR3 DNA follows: TGTGCCAGCAGTGTAGACAGCCTCTATGGCTACACCTTC. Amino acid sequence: CASSVDSLYGYTF.